These 21 T cell receptor beta chains were all obtained from the same sample, sequenced in a study of T cell responses to AZD1222 COVID-19 vaccine (dated by TCRdb to the early 2020s). According to the study, the label for this sample's time point signals: baseline before first vaccination. Receptors were amplified or captured by the immunoSEQ multiplex PCR assay. Held by TCRdb, this immuneACCESS table contains in-frame sequences only and omits some clones. Under half of the omission traces to an unresolved V gene where checked; the cause of the rest is unknown. The sample contains 150,000 to 200,000 clones, 80% to 95% of them found a single time. In total, the top ten clones hold roughly 2.3% of the sample. This sample comprised peripheral blood, obtained on day 0 of AZD1222 vaccination. The source is an adult in good health.

The chain combines TRBV10-3 with TRBJ1-4; D might be TRBD1 (6 bases). Germline CDR1 is ENHRY and CDR2 is SYGVKD. Trimming took off 6 bases at V and 8 bases at J, with 16 bases between the two ends. This CDR3 is built from 14 residues. The CDR3 nucleotides read TGTGCCATCAGGGAGGACAGCGGGCAGGAAAAACTGTTTTTT. Its protein is CAIREDSGQEKLFF.

The chain uses TRBV18 and TRBJ2-7, with 15 nucleotides matching TRBD2. Trimming at V came to 6 bases and at J to 2 bases, leaving 8 bases not matched to a gene. The length of the CDR3 is 17 residues. Germline CDR1 is KGHSH and CDR2 is LQKENI. CDR3 DNA: TGTGCCAGCTCGGAGACCGGGACTAGCGGGGGGACCTACGAGCAGTACTTC. Its protein is CASSETGTSGGTYEQYF.

The table lists this clone with a few counts. V is TRBV9 and J is TRBJ1-4; perhaps TRBD1 as D (6 bases). Germline CDR1 reads SGDLS; CDR2 reads YYNGEE. Between the trimmed V and J ends, which lost 4 bases and 5 bases, there was a span of 15 bases. The CDR3 is 15 residues long. In nucleotides, the CDR3 is TGTGCCAGCAGCCCGGGGGGCAGAGTCAATGAAAAACTGTTTTTT. Amino acid sequence: CASSPGGRVNEKLFF.

The count of this clone is one. The V and J genes are TRBV19 and TRBJ1-4, with 9 positions matching TRBD1. CDR1 LNHDA and CDR2 SQIVND come from the germline V gene (reference sequence). This CDR3 has 17 amino acids. The junction had 11 bases not matched to a gene; V was cut back by 3 bases and J by 6 bases. CDR3 protein: CASSIWYRGPGDEKLFF. CDR3 nucleotide sequence: TGTGCCAGTAGTATTTGGTACAGGGGGCCCGGCGATGAAAAACTGTTTTTT.

This clone has a handful of counts. This rearrangement joins TRBV6-1 to TRBJ1-5; D might be TRBD1 (5 bases). The germline V and J ends were trimmed by 4 bases and 2 bases, with 21 bases remaining between them. The CDR3 extends over 18 amino acids. The germline V gene has CDR1 MNHNS and CDR2 SASEGT. The CDR3 DNA reads TGTGCCAGCAGTGGGGTGGGTGAGACAGCGGGGGGCAATCAGCCCCAGCATTTT. It yields the protein CASSGVGETAGGNQPQHF.

This clone was seen a single time. This chain connects TRBV18 to TRBJ1-4; D is undetermined. The V end lost 1 base, the J end lost 5 bases, and 8 bases lay between the germline ends. Germline-derived CDR1 and CDR2 are KGHSH and LQKENI. The CDR3 contains 14 residues. CDR3 amino acids: CASSPQGGNEKLFF. Written as DNA, the CDR3 is TGTGCCAGCTCACCACAGGGTGGAAATGAAAAACTGTTTTTT.

The V gene is TRBV7-8, the J gene TRBJ2-1; 8 positions match TRBD2. CDR1 and CDR2 from the germline V gene are SGHVS and FQNEAQ. The trim removed 3 bases at V and 7 bases at J, leaving 8 bases unmatched. The CDR3 consists of 15 residues. CDR3 region: CASSFGPGGLNEQFF. CDR3 bases: TGTGCCAGCAGCTTTGGTCCGGGGGGGTTAAATGAGCAGTTCTTC.

The chain carries TRBV28 and TRBJ2-1; 7 bases match TRBD1. This CDR3 has 14 residues. Trimming cost V 3 bases and J 3 bases; bases outside gene matches: 2. From germline, CDR1 is MDHEN and CDR2 SYDVKM. CDR3 DNA sequence: TGTGCCAGCAGTTTCCGGGACAGCTACAATGAGCAGTTCTTC. It is translated as CASSFRDSYNEQFF.

The CDR3 reads CASSPNRGEGTEAFF. In nucleotides, the CDR3 is TGTGCCAGCAGCCCCAACAGGGGGGAAGGCACTGAAGCTTTCTTT. The rearrangement links TRBV7-9 to TRBJ1-1; 8 nucleotides agree with TRBD1. Germline CDR1 reads SEHNR; CDR2 reads FQNEAQ (reference sequence). This CDR3 contains 15 residues. Losses at the gene ends were 5 bases for V and 4 bases for J; bases not matched to a gene: 9.

The rearrangement uses TRBV6-4 and TRBJ2-7, with 8 nucleotides matching TRBD2. Trimming at V came to 4 bases and at J to 3 bases, leaving 8 bases not matched to a gene. From germline, CDR1 is MRHNA and CDR2 SNTAGT. This CDR3 has 15 residues. The CDR3 sequence is CASSVTSGGGYEQYF. The CDR3 nucleotides read TGTGCCAGCAGTGTTACTAGCGGTGGGGGCTACGAGCAGTACTTC.

The chain has TRBV28 and TRBJ1-4; possibly TRBD1 for D (5 bases). Germline V gene data show CDR1 as MDHEN and CDR2 as SYDVKM. V gave up 5 bases and J gave up 8 bases, with 18 bases separating them. The CDR3 is 15 residues long. CDR3 in DNA: TGTGCCAGCAGTCCAAACCAAGGGGCGTCCGAAAAACTGTTTTTT. This translates into CASSPNQGASEKLFF.

This rearrangement joins TRBV4-3 to TRBJ1-2; 7 bases agree with TRBD1. The junction had 16 bases not matched to a gene; V was cut back by 1 base and J by 5 bases. Germline-derived CDR1 and CDR2 are LGHNA and YSLEER. CDR3 length: 18 amino acids. CDR3 coding DNA: TGCGCCAGCAGCCAAGTAGGGACACCTCACCAGGGGGAGTATGGCTACACCTTC. Protein: CASSQVGTPHQGEYGYTF.

The chain links TRBV5-6 to TRBJ1-1; D is undetermined. The germline V gene has CDR1 SGHDT and CDR2 YYEEEE. V was cut by 5 bases and J by 1 base, with 3 bases left in between. This CDR3 is 11 amino acids long. CDR3 residues: CASSRNTEAFF. DNA for the CDR3: TGTGCCAGCAGTCGGAACACTGAAGCTTTCTTT. The variable domain in full, completed from reference TRBV5-6 and TRBJ1-1, reads DAGVTQSPTHLIKTRGQQVTLRCSPKSGHDTVSWYQQALGQGPQFIFQYYEEEERQRGNFPDRFSGHQFPNYSSELNVNALLLGDSALYLCASSRNTEAFFGQGTRLTVV.

The chain uses TRBV25-1 and TRBJ1-3, with no clear D. Trimming removed 3 bases from V and 4 bases from J, with 13 bases in between. Germline values: CDR1 MGHDK, CDR2 SYGVNS. The CDR3 spans 15 residues. In nucleotides, the CDR3 is TGTGCCAGCAGTGATTGGACCAACTCCGGAAACACCATATATTTT. It is translated as CASSDWTNSGNTIYF.

The CDR3, as DNA: TGTGCCAGCAGGGGGACAGGGCACGCCTACGAGCAGTACTTC. Its protein is CASRGTGHAYEQYF. The V and J genes are TRBV2 and TRBJ2-7; TRBD1 aligns across 9 bases. This CDR3 is built from 14 residues. The V gene end was trimmed by 6 bases and the J gene end by 2 bases; junction bases not matched to a gene: 5. Germline CDR1 is SNHLY and CDR2 is FYNNEI.

This chain uses TRBV6-1 with TRBJ2-7; D is perhaps TRBD2 (5 bases). Germline values: CDR1 MNHNS, CDR2 SASEGT. V lost 4 bases and J 6 bases, leaving 22 bases between the germline ends. This CDR3 has 16 residues. The CDR3 region is CASSARGEGRLFEQYF. The CDR3 nucleotides are TGTGCCAGCAGTGCCCGTGGAGAGGGAAGACTTTTCGAGCAGTACTTC.

The chain recombines TRBV11-2 with TRBJ1-2; tentative D call: TRBD1 (5 bases). The CDR3 extends over 12 amino acids. Germline-derived CDR1 and CDR2 are SGHAT and FQNNGV. V was pared by 1 base and J by 6 bases, with 6 bases between. Here the CDR3 reads CASSLVGDGYTF. In DNA form, the CDR3 reads TGTGCCAGCAGCTTAGTGGGGGATGGCTACACCTTC.

The V call is TRBV11-2, the J call TRBJ2-1; D may be TRBD1 or TRBD2 (6 bases each). Germline CDR1 reads SGHAT; CDR2 reads FQNNGV. The V gene lost 1 base and the J gene lost 2 bases, with 9 bases spanning the gap. The CDR3 covers 15 residues. DNA for the CDR3: TGTGCCAGCAGCTTAGTACGGGGGCCCTACAATGAGCAGTTCTTC. Translating gives CASSLVRGPYNEQFF.

This chain uses TRBV19 with TRBJ1-4; 10 bases match TRBD1. Germline assignment: CDR1 LNHDA and CDR2 SQIVND (reference sequence). This CDR3 spans 15 amino acids. V dropped 7 bases and J dropped 8; count of bases not matched to a gene: 10. The CDR3 loop reads CASTLGGQGGEKLFF. CDR3 coding DNA: TGTGCCAGTACCCTAGGAGGACAGGGGGGGGAAAAACTGTTTTTT.

The CDR3 DNA reads TGTGCCAGCAGCCAGGACAGGGAGTCTTTCAATGAGCAGTTCTTC. This sequence encodes CASSQDRESFNEQFF. This chain joins TRBV7-6 and TRBJ2-1; 8 bases are shared with TRBD1. Germline V gene lookup returns CDR1 SGHVS and CDR2 FNYEAQ. Losses at the gene ends were 5 bases for V and 6 bases for J; bases not matched to a gene: 9. This CDR3 region has 15 residues.

This clone was seen just once. The V gene is TRBV2, the J gene TRBJ2-3; possibly TRBD2 for D (7 bases). V dropped 8 bases and J dropped 4 bases, with 19 bases sitting between them. CDR1 SNHLY and CDR2 FYNNEI come from the germline V gene. CDR3 length: 15 residues. DNA of the CDR3: TGTGCCAGCGTGAGGGGGGGGAGTGGGGCAGATACGCAGTATTTT. This codes for CASVRGGSGADTQYF.